The rows below give T cell receptor beta chains drawn from one sample of a study of blood T cells in healthy people across ages. TCRdb passed the 5' RACE reads through MiXCR, listing each CDR3 protein once. The table lists roughly 560,000 distinct CDR3 sequences, around 24% of them singletons. Separately, the same data were catalogued under a study of T cells of mothers and their children.

What was sequenced was blood. The receptors were sampled from a boy aged 5-17 years in good health. Both conserved end residues are part of each CDR3. A D gene is named only where the DNA matches it firmly. Size values are once, few and many counts, or a class for expanded clones, and some rows have none.

d_call clone_size j_call v_call cdr3_nt cdr3_aa
. . TRBJ2-7 TRBV12-3/TRBV12-4 TGTGCCAGCAGTTGGCGGGGCGAGCAGTACTTC CASSWRGEQYF
TRBD2 once TRBJ2-1 TRBV9 TGTGCCAGCAGCGTAGCGGGAGGCCATGAGCAGTTCTTC CASSVAGGHEQFF
. . TRBJ2-3 TRBV4-3 TGCGCCAGCAGCCCTCCCGTTTCAGATACGCAGTATTTT CASSPPVSDTQYF
. few TRBJ1-2 TRBV12-3/TRBV12-4 TGTGCCAGCAGTTGGGGGAGTTTGGGGGGAACACGGACCTATGGCTACACCTTC CASSWGSLGGTRTYGYTF
. few TRBJ2-5 TRBV10-3 TGTGCCATCAGTGAGTCGGGGGGCCAAGAGACCCAGTACTTC CAISESGGQETQYF
. once TRBJ2-5 TRBV29-1 TGCAGCGTTGAAGACCACCGGGACACCTATGGAGAGACCCAGTACTTC CSVEDHRDTYGETQYF
. few TRBJ1-4 TRBV12-3/TRBV12-4 TGTGCCAGCAGTTTGGGGGGGCCTGAAAAACTGTTTTTT CASSLGGPEKLFF
TRBD1 . TRBJ1-4 TRBV7-2 TGTGCCAGCAGCTTAGCCCCGCCGGGACAGGGTGAAAAACTGTTTTTT CASSLAPPGQGEKLFF
TRBD2 few TRBJ2-1 TRBV20-1 TGCAGTGCTAGAGATTTAACTAGCGGGAGCTCCTACAATGAGCAGTTCTTC CSARDLTSGSSYNEQFF
TRBD2 . TRBJ2-1 TRBV7-3 TGTGCCAGCAGCCTACGGACTAGCGGGAGGGCTGATTACAATGAGCAGTTCTTC CASSLRTSGRADYNEQFF
TRBD2 . TRBJ2-2 TRBV4-3 TGCGCCAGCAGCCAAGATCCTGGGAGGGCCGGGGAGCTGTTTTTT CASSQDPGRAGELFF
. few TRBJ1-4 TRBV6-5 TGTGCCAGCAGTTACACGACAGAGGGCGGCGGGTATCATGAAAAACTGTTTTTT CASSYTTEGGGYHEKLFF
. few TRBJ2-7 TRBV9 TGTGCCAGCAGCGCAGTCCCAGGGGTCTACGAGCAGTACTTC CASSAVPGVYEQYF
. few TRBJ2-5 TRBV15 TGTGCCACCGGTCCTCGGGGAGAGCGGGAGACCCAGTACTTC CATGPRGERETQYF
. . TRBJ2-5 TRBV6-5 TGTGCCAGCAGCCAAGGAGGAAGGGCCCAGTACTTC CASSQGGRAQYF
. . TRBJ1-6 TRBV25-1 TGTGCCAGCAGTGAGGCCGGGACCGGGGGGTCACCCCTCCACTTT CASSEAGTGGSPLHF
TRBD1 . TRBJ2-3 TRBV28 TGTGCCAGCAGCCCTCCGGGGGACAGGTACTCTTCCACAGATACGCAGTATTTT CASSPPGDRYSSTDTQYF
TRBD2 few TRBJ2-7 TRBV12-3/TRBV12-4 TGTGCCAGCACCCCCGGACTAGCGGGATACGAGCAGTACTTC CASTPGLAGYEQYF
TRBD1 . TRBJ2-5 TRBV6-2/TRBV6-3 TGTGCCAGCAAACTAGGGGGCATCGAGACCCAGTACTTC CASKLGGIETQYF
TRBD1 few TRBJ2-5 TRBV28 TGTGCCAGCAGTTCAACCGGGACAGGGGATGAGACCCAGTACTTC CASSSTGTGDETQYF
. . TRBJ1-1 TRBV6-2/TRBV6-3 TGTGCCAGCAGTTACACAGGGTCGAGGACTGAAGCTTTCTTT CASSYTGSRTEAFF
. . TRBJ2-7 TRBV7-9 TGTGCCAGCAGCGAATCCGGGACCCAAGTTTACGAGCAGTACTTC CASSESGTQVYEQYF
. few TRBJ2-1 TRBV28 TGTGCCAGCAGTCTCGGACCGGGACTAGGGGGCTCCTGCAATGAGCAGTTCTTC CASSLGPGLGGSCNEQFF
TRBD1 few TRBJ2-5 TRBV7-2 TGTGCCAGCAGCCTACCCTCCGGGACAGGGAGGGAGACCCAGTACTTC CASSLPSGTGRETQYF
TRBD2 few TRBJ2-5 TRBV25-1 TGTGCCAGCAGTGAATGGACGGGAGGGCATGGCGGAGAGACCCAGTACTTC CASSEWTGGHGGETQYF
. . TRBJ2-7 TRBV12-3/TRBV12-4 TGTGCCAGCAGTTTGTCGTGGGACGGTGGATCCTACGAGCAGTACTTC CASSLSWDGGSYEQYF
TRBD2 . TRBJ2-2 TRBV5-1 TGCGCCAGCAGCGCACTCGGACTAGCATCCACCGGGGAGCTGTTTTTT CASSALGLASTGELFF
TRBD1 few TRBJ1-1 TRBV5-1 TGCGCCAGTCGACAGGGACTGGACACTGAAGCTTTCTTT CASRQGLDTEAFF
. few TRBJ2-5 TRBV2 TGTGCCAGCAGGCCCGGGACGAAGAAAGAGACCCAGTACTTC CASRPGTKKETQYF
TRBD1 . TRBJ1-3 TRBV7-9 TGTGCCAGCAGCTCCGGCTGGGACAGCTCTGGAAACACCATATATTTT CASSSGWDSSGNTIYF
. . TRBJ2-5 TRBV11-2 TGTGCCAGCAGCTTAGCGGGACAAAATCGGGAGACCCAGTACTTC CASSLAGQNRETQYF
. few TRBJ2-5 TRBV28 TGTGCCAGCGGCAGGGAAGAGACCCAGTACTTC CASGREETQYF
. . TRBJ1-1 TRBV30 TGTGCCTGGACTGGGTTGAACACTGAAGCTTTCTTT CAWTGLNTEAFF
TRBD2 few TRBJ2-3 TRBV12-3/TRBV12-4 TGTGCCAGCAGGGATAGCGGGGGTGTAGCAGTTGGTACGCAGTATTTT CASRDSGGVAVGTQYF
. . TRBJ2-1 TRBV21-1 TGTGCCAGCAGCCCAGGGCAGGGGAATGAGCAGTTCTTC CASSPGQGNEQFF
. few TRBJ2-5 TRBV5-6 TGTGCCAGCAGCTTCGAGGGGCGGGAGACCCAGTACTTC CASSFEGRETQYF
. . TRBJ2-7 TRBV5-6 TGTGCCAGCAGCTTGGGGCGGGGGCCCTACTACGAGCAGTACTTC CASSLGRGPYYEQYF
TRBD2 . TRBJ2-1 TRBV7-9 TGTGCCAGCAGCCCAGGACTAACGGGAGGCAATGAGCAGTTCTTC CASSPGLTGGNEQFF
TRBD1 . TRBJ2-7 TRBV24-1 TGTGCCACCAGTGACCCGGACAGGTCCTACGAGCAGTACTTC CATSDPDRSYEQYF